What follows are 24 T cell receptor beta chains derived from one specimen sequenced in a study of beta chain features in type 1 diabetes. What was sequenced were expressed TCRB transcripts, since all of the isolated RNA had been reverse transcribed. Sequencing was performed with immunoSEQ multiplex PCR; in TCRdb, only in-frame clones are kept and a portion is missing. The sample holds 130,000 to 150,000 clones, about 10% seen once. The sequencing sample was made of central memory CD4+ T cells from blood. The source of these receptors is a man aged 18 to 35 in good health.

The V gene is TRBV30, the J gene TRBJ1-6, with a tentative D call TRBD1 (5 bases). The CDR3 consists of 14 residues. Trimming took 4 bases from V and 6 from J, leaving 13 bases between them. Per the germline V gene, CDR1 is GTSNPN and CDR2 is SVGIG (reference sequence). The CDR3, as DNA: TGTGCCTGGAACCTTGACAGCCTTAATTCACCCCTCCACTTT. Translated, it gives CAWNLDSLNSPLHF.

In its sample, this clone was seen a few times. The chain joins TRBV19 to TRBJ2-7; 8 bases align to TRBD1. Germline CDR1 is LNHDA and CDR2 is SQIVND (reference sequence). Trimming at V came to 3 bases and at J to 7 bases, leaving 8 bases not matched to a gene. This CDR3 region has 14 residues. The CDR3 here is CASSIGQGREEQYF. Here the CDR3 DNA reads TGTGCCAGTAGTATCGGACAGGGCCGTGAAGAGCAGTACTTC.

The rearrangement links TRBV27 to TRBJ2-7; D is uncertain. Trimming took 0 bases from V and 1 from J, leaving 7 bases between them. CDR3 length: 14 residues. The germline gives CDR1 MNHEY, CDR2 SMNVEV (reference sequence). This chain's CDR3 is CASSLSSFSYEQYF. DNA for the CDR3: TGTGCCAGCAGTTTATCGTCTTTTTCCTACGAGCAGTACTTC.

This clone showed up just a few times. The CDR3 region is CASSMERVQPQHF. As DNA, the CDR3 is TGTGCCAGTAGTATGGAGCGGGTTCAGCCCCAGCATTTT. The V gene is TRBV19, the J gene TRBJ1-5, with unresolved D. The CDR3 has 13 residues. Germline-derived CDR1 and CDR2 are LNHDA and SQIVND (reference sequence). V lost 3 bases and J 6 bases, leaving 9 bases between the germline ends.

The chain couples TRBV2 to TRBJ2-5, with D perhaps TRBD2 (6 bases). Trimming left V 6 bases short and J 0 bases short, with 11 bases between. The CDR3 has 14 amino acids. Germline V gives CDR1 SNHLY, CDR2 FYNNEI. The CDR3 DNA is TGTGCCAGCAGCCGGGACTGGAACCAAGAGACCCAGTACTTC. Encoded protein: CASSRDWNQETQYF.

In its sample, this clone was seen once. The V and J genes are TRBV19 and TRBJ1-6, with 10 bases matching TRBD1. The CDR3 is 15 amino acids. V was clipped by 5 bases and J by 7 bases; unmatched bases: 5. Germline assignment: CDR1 LNHDA and CDR2 SQIVND (reference sequence). CDR3 loop: CASSPRTGGNSPLHF. Here the CDR3 DNA reads TGTGCCAGTAGTCCGCGGACAGGGGGAAATTCACCCCTCCACTTT.

The chain employs TRBV5-4 and TRBJ1-1, with 9 bases fitting TRBD1. In germline, CDR1 is SGHNT, CDR2 YYREEE (reference sequence). The CDR3 is 16 residues long. The J segment lost 5 bases and the V segment lost 4 bases, leaving 12 bases of the junction unmatched. The CDR3 sequence: CASSTKFGTGRTEAFF. The CDR3 DNA is TGTGCCAGCAGCACCAAATTCGGGACAGGGAGGACTGAAGCTTTCTTT.

The J gene is TRBJ2-7, the V gene TRBV30; D perhaps matches TRBD1 (5 bases). The CDR3 covers 12 residues. Trimming pared 2 bases from V and 7 bases from J, leaving 12 bases between. In germline, CDR1 is GTSNPN, CDR2 SVGIG (reference sequence). CDR3 residues: CAWSNKGREQYF. For the CDR3, the DNA is TGTGCCTGGAGTAACAAGGGGCGGGAGCAGTACTTC.

This clone has just a few counts. The chain employs TRBV4-1 and TRBJ2-3, with D maybe TRBD2 (7 bases). Germline CDR1 MGHRA, CDR2 YSYEKL. V lost 0 bases to trimming and J lost 6 bases, with 16 bases between them. The CDR3 extends over 16 amino acids. CDR3 DNA sequence: TGCGCCAGCAGCCAAGATAGTGGGGGGGCCGTGGATACGCAGTATTTT. Translation gives CASSQDSGGAVDTQYF.

V gene TRBV5-4 combines with J gene TRBJ2-1; 10 bases map to TRBD2. The CDR3 has 17 residues. Per germline, CDR1 SGHNT and CDR2 YYREEE (reference sequence). V lost 4 bases to trimming and J lost 8 bases; unmatched junction nucleotides: 15. Here the CDR3 DNA reads TGTGCCAGCAGCCCACCTCCCGGACTAGCGGTTAACTATGAGCAGTTCTTC. Protein: CASSPPPGLAVNYEQFF. Supplemented by reference TRBV5-4 and TRBJ2-1, the full variable domain reads ETGVTQSPTHLIKTRGQQVTLRCSSQSGHNTVSWYQQALGQGPQFIFQYYREEENGRGNFPPRFSGLQFPNYSSELNVNALELDDSALYLCASSPPPGLAVNYEQFFGPGTRLTVL.

This clone has a count of ten or more. At the DNA level, this CDR3 is encoded by other sequences in the same sample as well. The rearrangement joins TRBV7-6 to TRBJ2-7; possible D gene TRBD1, 6 bases. The ends were cut back, 4 bases at V and 2 bases at J, with 9 bases in the middle. The CDR3 is made up of 13 amino acids. CDR1 is SGHVS, CDR2 FNYEAQ, per germline. DNA of the CDR3: TGTGCCAGCAGCTCCGGACAGCCCTACGAGCAGTACTTC. It codes for CASSSGQPYEQYF.

Ten or more counts support this clone. Its ends do not fully match the called genes, so a read error is possible. The rearrangement links TRBV11-2 to TRBJ2-3; tentative D call: TRBD1 (5 bases). This CDR3 comprises 14 residues. Per the germline V gene, CDR1 is SGHAT and CDR2 is FQNNGV. The CDR3 DNA reads as TGTGCCAGCAGCCTAGACAGAAGCACAGATACGCAGTATTTT. This sequence encodes CASSLDRSTDTQYF.

The chain links TRBV4-1 to TRBJ1-5; no reliable D call. The CDR3 consists of 13 residues. CDR1 and CDR2 from the germline V gene are MGHRA and YSYEKL. V lost 4 bases and J 3 bases, leaving 7 bases between the germline ends. CDR3 sequence (DNA): TGCGCCAGCAGCCGAGACCTCAATCAGCCCCAGCATTTT. It codes for CASSRDLNQPQHF.

This CDR3 is CASLNTRTNTGELFF. The CDR3 DNA reads as TGTGCCAGCCTTAATACACGTACGAACACCGGGGAGCTGTTTTTT. The V call is TRBV25-1, the J call TRBJ2-2; D unclear. V was shortened by 8 bases and J by 0 bases, with 13 bases between the two germline ends. The CDR3 runs to 15 residues. Germline V gene sequence: CDR1 MGHDK, CDR2 SYGVNS. Full variable domain (rest looked up from reference TRBV25-1 and TRBJ2-2): EADIYQTPRYLVIGTGKKITLECSQTMGHDKMYWYQQDPGMELHLIHYSYGVNSTEKGDLSSESTVSRIRTEHFPLTLESARPSHTSQYLCASLNTRTNTGELFFGEGSRLTVL.

A few counts support this clone. V and J are TRBV29-1 and TRBJ1-3; the D is unclear. In germline, CDR1 is SQVTM, CDR2 ANQGSEA. Deletions cut 4 bases from V and 0 bases from J, with 4 bases between. The CDR3 consists of 12 residues. CDR3 region: CSVVYSGNTIYF. The CDR3 nucleotides read TGCAGCGTTGTATACTCTGGAAACACCATATATTTT.

This chain links TRBV11-2 with TRBJ2-7; 7 bases are shared with TRBD1. After removal of 4 bases from V and 2 bases from J, the junction contained 8 bases not matched to a gene. CDR3 size: 15 residues. Germline V CDR1 and CDR2: SGHAT, FQNNGV. CDR3 residues: CASSSLQGLPYEQYF. The CDR3 DNA sequence: TGTGCCAGCAGCTCTCTACAGGGGCTCCCCTACGAGCAGTACTTC.

The chain employs TRBV19 and TRBJ1-1, with D possibly matching TRBD1 (6 bases). The CDR3 spans 13 residues. Per germline, CDR1 LNHDA and CDR2 SQIVND (reference sequence). The V gene lost 9 bases and the J gene lost 1 base, with 12 bases spanning the gap. The CDR3 spells CASLGQTNTEAFF. The CDR3 coding sequence is TGTGCCAGCCTCGGACAGACGAACACTGAAGCTTTCTTT.

This clone was seen a few times. This sequence joins TRBV7-3 and TRBJ2-7; the D is unclear. Germline CDR1 and CDR2: SGHTA and FQGTGA. The CDR3 loop spans 15 amino acids. The V end lost 5 bases, the J end lost 1 base, and 15 bases lay between the germline ends. CDR3 coding DNA: TGTGCCAGCAGCCCCGCCGCAGGCCCTTCCTACGAGCAGTACTTC. Residues: CASSPAAGPSYEQYF.

This clone was counted only a few times. For the CDR3, the DNA is TGTGCCTCCTCTACAGGGACAGCCTACGAGCAGTACTTC. The encoded protein is CASSTGTAYEQYF. The rearrangement uses TRBV30 and TRBJ2-7, with 7 bases that match TRBD1. Trimming at V came to 7 bases and at J to 2 bases, leaving 8 bases not matched to a gene. The CDR3 spans 13 residues. The germline CDR1 and CDR2 sequences are GTSNPN and SVGIG (reference sequence).

This clone has a handful of counts. The V call is TRBV2, the J call TRBJ2-6; TRBD1 matches 11 bases. CDR1 and CDR2 (germline): SNHLY, FYNNEI. V gave up 4 bases and J gave up 4 bases; unmatched junction bases: 3. The CDR3 extends over 16 amino acids. CDR3 nucleotide sequence: TGTGCCAGCAGTGGGGGACAGGGGGGAGGGGCCAACGTCCTGACTTTC. Amino acids: CASSGGQGGGANVLTF.

The chain uses TRBV6-5 and TRBJ1-6, with 9 bases identical to TRBD1. Germline V gene sequence: CDR1 MNHEY, CDR2 SVGAGI. With V trimmed by 5 bases and J by 7 bases, 6 bases remained unmatched. This CDR3 is 15 amino acids long. The CDR3 sequence is CASSGSDRGNSPLHF. CDR3 nucleotides: TGTGCCAGCAGTGGATCGGACAGGGGAAATTCACCCCTCCACTTT.

This clone was seen repeatedly, ten times or more. The CDR3 DNA reads as TGTGCCAGCAGCTTGCGGCCCCCGGAAGCCAAAAACATTCAGTACTTC. Translating it yields CASSLRPPEAKNIQYF. V gene TRBV11-2 combines with J gene TRBJ2-4; no reliable D call. Germline-derived CDR1 and CDR2 are SGHAT and FQNNGV. The V end lost 3 bases, the J end lost 0 bases, and 12 bases lay between the germline ends. This CDR3 has 16 residues. The complete variable domain, with remaining parts taken from reference TRBV11-2 and TRBJ2-4, reads EAGVAQSPRYKIIEKRQSVAFWCNPISGHATLYWYQQILGQGPKLLIQFQNNGVVDDSQLPKDRFSAERLKGVDSTLKIQPAKLEDSAVYLCASSLRPPEAKNIQYFGAGTRLSVL.

This clone has a handful of counts. V is TRBV5-6 and J is TRBJ2-3; D is uncertain. Germline V gene lookup returns CDR1 SGHDT and CDR2 YYEEEE. Trimming removed 3 bases at V and 2 bases at J, with 10 bases between. The CDR3 is 14 residues long. The CDR3 sequence is CASSSRMLTDTQYF. The CDR3 bases are TGTGCCAGCAGCTCTAGGATGCTCACAGATACGCAGTATTTT.

This sequence joins TRBV28 and TRBJ1-5; D remains unclear. This CDR3 has 16 residues. V was shortened by 4 bases and J by 3 bases, with 16 bases between the two germline ends. The germline V gene has CDR1 MDHEN and CDR2 SYDVKM. The CDR3 region is CASSSYGVRNNQPQHF. The CDR3 DNA is TGTGCCAGCAGTTCTTACGGGGTTAGGAACAATCAGCCCCAGCATTTT.